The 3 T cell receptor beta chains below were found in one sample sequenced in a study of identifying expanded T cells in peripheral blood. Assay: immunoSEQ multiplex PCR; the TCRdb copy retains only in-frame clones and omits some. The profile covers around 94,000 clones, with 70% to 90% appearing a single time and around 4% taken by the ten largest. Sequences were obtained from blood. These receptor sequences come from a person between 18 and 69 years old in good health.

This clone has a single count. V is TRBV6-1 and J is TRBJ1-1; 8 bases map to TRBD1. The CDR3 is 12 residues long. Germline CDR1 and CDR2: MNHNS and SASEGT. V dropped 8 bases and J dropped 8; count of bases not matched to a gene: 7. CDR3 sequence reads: CASEPGQAEAFF. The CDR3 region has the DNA TGTGCCAGCGAACCGGGACAGGCCGAAGCTTTCTTT.

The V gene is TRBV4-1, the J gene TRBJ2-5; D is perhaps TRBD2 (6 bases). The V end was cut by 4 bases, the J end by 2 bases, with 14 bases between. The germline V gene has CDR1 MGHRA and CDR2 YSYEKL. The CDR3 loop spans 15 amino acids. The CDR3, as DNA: TGCGCCAGCAGCCGACTCGAGCGGGTACAAGAGACCCAGTACTTC. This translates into CASSRLERVQETQYF.

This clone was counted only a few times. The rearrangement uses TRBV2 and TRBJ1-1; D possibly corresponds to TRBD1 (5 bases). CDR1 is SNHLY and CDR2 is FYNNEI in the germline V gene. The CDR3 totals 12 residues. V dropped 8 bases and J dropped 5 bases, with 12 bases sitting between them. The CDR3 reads CASSRAGTEAFF. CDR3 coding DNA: TGTGCCAGCTCCAGGGCTGGGACTGAAGCTTTCTTT.